This T cell receptor (beta chain) originates from a study of OX40 agonist ivuxolimab in advanced cancers. Some clones are missing from TCRdb's copy, which holds only in-frame ones; the method was immunoSEQ multiplex PCR. The repertoire holds about 21,000 clones, 60% to 80% seen once, with around 34% in the top ten. CDR3 length: 17 residues. V lost 3 bases to trimming and J lost 0 bases; unmatched junction nucleotides: 12. Germline V gene sequence: CDR1 SGDLS, CDR2 YYNGEE. V and J are TRBV9 and TRBJ2-7; 7 bases fit TRBD2. The clonotype was recovered from an adult with an advanced solid tumor such as melanoma, head and neck, liver or kidney cancer. Sequencing used CD4+ or CD8+ T cells sorted from blood, obtained in a trial of the OX40 agonist ivuxolimab. The CDR3 coding sequence is TGTGCCAGCAGCGCCTCCGTGGGGCGGGGGAGCTCCTACGAGCAGTACTTC. Its protein product is CASSASVGRGSSYEQYF.